This T cell receptor (beta chain) is from a study of cytomegalovirus exposure and HLA in healthy donors. With respect to this clone: Antigen unknown.

Whole-study findings and limits: In terms of immune exposure information, only CMV serostatus was available.

The CDR3 is 14 residues long. Trimming removed 0 bases at V and 5 bases at J, with 10 bases between. Germline-derived CDR1 and CDR2 are MNHEY and SMNVEV (reference sequence). PCR employed 60 Vbeta and 13 Jbeta primers. Using immunoSEQ multiplex PCR, the repertoire was profiled, and TCRdb retains in-frame clones only, with some absent. This repertoire includes roughly 100,000 clones. The V gene is TRBV27, the J gene TRBJ1-2; a weak D match, TRBD1 (5 bases). The sequenced material came from PBMCs. The source of this sequence is a woman aged 25 to 39 in good health and CMV-seronegative. CDR3 amino acids: CASSLSAGRYGYTF. The CDR3 DNA sequence: TGTGCCAGCAGTTTATCGGCAGGGCGGTATGGCTACACCTTC.